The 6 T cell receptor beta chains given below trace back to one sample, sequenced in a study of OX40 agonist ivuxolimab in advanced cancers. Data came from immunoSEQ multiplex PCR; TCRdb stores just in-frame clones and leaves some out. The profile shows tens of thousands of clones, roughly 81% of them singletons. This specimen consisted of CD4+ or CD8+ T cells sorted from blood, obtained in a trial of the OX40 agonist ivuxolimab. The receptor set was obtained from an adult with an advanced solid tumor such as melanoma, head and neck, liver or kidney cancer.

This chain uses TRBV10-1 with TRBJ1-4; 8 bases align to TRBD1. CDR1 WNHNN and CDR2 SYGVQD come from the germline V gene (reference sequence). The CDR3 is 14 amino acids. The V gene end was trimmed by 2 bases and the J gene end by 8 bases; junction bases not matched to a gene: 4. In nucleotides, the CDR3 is TGCGCCAGCAGTGAGGACAGGGGTGGCGAAAAACTGTTTTTT. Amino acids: CASSEDRGGEKLFF.

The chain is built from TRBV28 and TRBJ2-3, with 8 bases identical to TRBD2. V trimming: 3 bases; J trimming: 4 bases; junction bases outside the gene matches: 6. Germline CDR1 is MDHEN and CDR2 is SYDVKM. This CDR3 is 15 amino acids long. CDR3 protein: CASSFSAGVADTQYF. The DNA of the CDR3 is TGTGCCAGCAGTTTTTCAGCGGGAGTGGCAGATACGCAGTATTTT.

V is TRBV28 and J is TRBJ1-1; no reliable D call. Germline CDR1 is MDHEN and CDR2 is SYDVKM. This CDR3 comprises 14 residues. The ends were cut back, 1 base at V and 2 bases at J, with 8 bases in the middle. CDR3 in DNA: TGTGCCAGCAGTTTATCTCCCGGAAACACTGAAGCTTTCTTT. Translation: CASSLSPGNTEAFF.

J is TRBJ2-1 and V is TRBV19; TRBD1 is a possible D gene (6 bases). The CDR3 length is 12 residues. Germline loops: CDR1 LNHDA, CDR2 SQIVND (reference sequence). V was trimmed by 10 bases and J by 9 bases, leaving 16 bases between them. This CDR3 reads CATKGRGREQFF. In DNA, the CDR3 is TGTGCCACGAAGGGCAGGGGTCGTGAGCAGTTCTTC.

CDR3 residues: CASSLGGAREAFF. DNA of the CDR3: TGTGCCAGCAGTTTAGGGGGGGCTAGGGAAGCTTTCTTT. The rearrangement uses TRBV28 and TRBJ1-1; a weak D match, TRBD1 (6 bases). The CDR3 sequence is 13 residues long. The germline CDR1 and CDR2 sequences are MDHEN and SYDVKM. The V gene lost 2 bases and the J gene lost 8 bases, with 12 bases spanning the gap.

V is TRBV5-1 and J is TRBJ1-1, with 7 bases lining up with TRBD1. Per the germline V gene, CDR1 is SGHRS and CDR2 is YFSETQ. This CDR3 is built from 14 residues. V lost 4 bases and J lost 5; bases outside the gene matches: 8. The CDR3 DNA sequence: TGCGCCAGCAGCAGAGAAAACAGGGGAACTGAAGCTTTCTTT. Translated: CASSRENRGTEAFF.